A single sample gave rise to the 15 T cell receptor beta chains below, sequenced in a study of T cell responses to AZD1222 COVID-19 vaccine. This table comes from immunoSEQ multiplex PCR, and its TCRdb copy is limited to in-frame clones, with some not included. The sample has roughly 110,000 clones, roughly nine tenths seen once. The sequenced sample was peripheral blood, obtained on day 0 of AZD1222 vaccination. The receptors come from an adult in good health.

The V gene is TRBV5-4, the J gene TRBJ1-2, with D tentatively TRBD1 (5 bases). The CDR3 has 12 amino acids. Deletions cut 3 bases from V and 7 bases from J, with 10 bases between. The germline gives CDR1 SGHNT, CDR2 YYREEE (reference sequence). The CDR3 protein is CASSSLGGGYTF. For the CDR3, the DNA is TGTGCCAGCAGCTCCCTTGGGGGTGGCTACACCTTC.

CDR3 DNA sequence: TGCAGCGTTGAAGGAGGCCAGGGGGACACCGGGGAGCTGTTTTTT. Translating it yields CSVEGGQGDTGELFF. This chain joins TRBV29-1 and TRBJ2-2; TRBD1 agrees at 7 bases. Per germline, CDR1 SQVTM and CDR2 ANQGSEA. J was trimmed by 3 bases and V by 1 base; bases with no gene match: 5. This CDR3 has 15 residues.

There are a few counts of this clone. The chain employs TRBV9 and TRBJ1-5; D is uncertain. CDR1 and CDR2 (germline): SGDLS, YYNGEE. Trimming shortened V by 0 bases and J by 6 bases, and 13 bases separated the two germline ends. The CDR3 totals 15 residues. In nucleotides, the CDR3 is TGTGCCAGCAGCGTAGGGGGAGGAACTCTTCAGCCCCAGCATTTT. Translated: CASSVGGGTLQPQHF.

The V gene is TRBV2, the J gene TRBJ1-2; no reliable D call. The CDR3 totals 14 residues. Germline-derived CDR1 and CDR2 are SNHLY and FYNNEI. V was trimmed by 7 bases and J by 2 bases, leaving 14 bases between them. The DNA of the CDR3 is TGTGCCAGCATTACCCCCACAGCCAACTATGGCTACACCTTC. Translating it yields CASITPTANYGYTF.

The chain joins TRBV28 to TRBJ1-3; D unresolved. Trimming took off 7 bases at V and 0 bases at J, with 13 bases between the two ends. The germline CDR1 and CDR2 sequences are MDHEN and SYDVKM. CDR3 size: 15 residues. The CDR3 is CASIDNRNSGNTIYF. The CDR3 DNA sequence: TGTGCCAGCATCGACAACCGGAACTCTGGAAACACCATATATTTT. The whole variable domain, remainder taken from reference TRBV28 and TRBJ1-3, is DVKVTQSSRYLVKRTGEKVFLECVQDMDHENMFWYRQDPGLGLRLIYFSYDVKMKEKGDIPEGYSVSREKKERFSLILESASTNQTSMYLCASIDNRNSGNTIYFGEGSWLTVV.

The chain has TRBV7-8 and TRBJ2-1, with 8 bases identical to TRBD2. V was clipped by 5 bases and J by 8 bases; unmatched bases: 11. CDR3 length equals 15 residues. Germline V gives CDR1 SGHVS, CDR2 FQNEAQ. The CDR3 DNA reads TGTGCCAGCAGCGATGAGCGGGAGATCAAGGATGAGCAGTTCTTC. This encodes CASSDEREIKDEQFF. Full variable domain (outside the CDR3, taken from reference TRBV7-8 and TRBJ2-1): GAGVSQSPRYKVAKRGQDVALRCDPISGHVSLFWYQQALGQGPEFLTYFQNEAQLDKSGLPSDRFFAERPEGSVSTLKIQRTQQEDSAVYLCASSDEREIKDEQFFGPGTRLTVL.

This chain connects TRBV19 to TRBJ1-5; 9 bases are shared with TRBD1. Germline assignment: CDR1 LNHDA and CDR2 SQIVND (reference sequence). V shed 7 bases, J shed 3 bases, and the junction held 13 bases outside the gene matches. This CDR3 has 17 amino acids. CDR3 in amino acids: CASKILRGQGLNQPQHF. The CDR3, as DNA: TGTGCCAGTAAAATCCTCAGGGGACAGGGCCTCAATCAGCCCCAGCATTTT.

This clone has only one observation. V usage is TRBV12-3 or TRBV12-4 and J usage is TRBJ2-7; D remains ambiguous. The length of the CDR3 is 12 residues. Trimming left V 6 bases short and J 9 bases short, with 15 bases between. The CDR3 DNA sequence: TGTGCCAGCAGGGGGATTACCTCATTGCAGTACTTC. As protein: CASRGITSLQYF.

The rearrangement links TRBV5-4 to TRBJ2-2; TRBD1 agrees at 7 bases. The V gene end was trimmed by 1 base and the J gene end by 4 bases; junction bases not matched to a gene: 4. Germline CDR1 SGHNT, CDR2 YYREEE (reference sequence). This CDR3 has 15 amino acids. The CDR3 nucleotides are TGTGCCAGCAGCTTGAGGACAGGCGGCACCGGGGAGCTGTTTTTT. It translates to CASSLRTGGTGELFF. The variable domain in full, with the rest retrieved from reference TRBV5-4 and TRBJ2-2, is ETGVTQSPTHLIKTRGQQVTLRCSSQSGHNTVSWYQQALGQGPQFIFQYYREEENGRGNFPPRFSGLQFPNYSSELNVNALELDDSALYLCASSLRTGGTGELFFGEGSRLTVL.

The rearrangement uses TRBV23-1 and TRBJ2-1; D might be TRBD1 (5 bases). TRBV23-1 is identified as an open reading frame with a role that is uncertain. The CDR3 sequence is 14 residues long. The V gene lost 7 bases and the J gene lost 8 bases, with 18 bases spanning the gap. The CDR3 DNA follows: TGCGCCAGCACCCTAACGACAGATATTGATGAGCAGTTCTTC. This translates into CASTLTTDIDEQFF.

The rearrangement uses TRBV5-1 and TRBJ2-7; D may be TRBD2 (6 bases). The V end lost 0 bases, the J end lost 4 bases, and 17 bases lay between the germline ends. Germline values: CDR1 SGHRS, CDR2 YFSETQ. The CDR3 has 16 amino acids. CDR3 protein: CASSLGYGGMAYEQYF. CDR3 coding DNA: TGCGCCAGCAGCTTGGGGTATGGCGGGATGGCGTACGAGCAGTACTTC.

The chain carries TRBV7-9 and TRBJ1-2, with a possible D match to TRBD1 (5 bases). Looked up from germline, CDR1 is SEHNR and CDR2 is FQNEAQ (reference sequence). V dropped 2 bases and J dropped 5 bases, with 12 bases sitting between them. This CDR3 is built from 14 residues. The CDR3 nucleotides are TGTGCCAGCAGCTTACTGGGGGTACAGTATGGCTACACCTTC. Translating gives CASSLLGVQYGYTF.

The rearrangement uses TRBV24-1 and TRBJ1-5; D gene ambiguous. The CDR3 has 12 amino acids. Deletions cut 1 base from V and 11 bases from J, with 8 bases between. Per germline, CDR1 KGHDR and CDR2 SFDVKD. The CDR3 DNA sequence: TGTGCCACCAGTGATTTCGGGCGGACCCAGCATTTT. Its translation: CATSDFGRTQHF.

The rearrangement joins TRBV7-2 to TRBJ1-6; no clear D. Germline lookup yields CDR1 SGHTA and CDR2 FQGNSA. The CDR3 runs to 14 residues. Deletions cut 1 base from V and 6 bases from J, with 7 bases between. The CDR3 nucleotides are TGTGCCAGCAGCTTAGAGTCTGGTAATTCACCCCTCCACTTT. Its translation: CASSLESGNSPLHF.

The genes are TRBV10-3 and TRBJ2-7, with 14 bases aligning to TRBD2. Germline V gene sequence: CDR1 ENHRY, CDR2 SYGVKD. There are 16 residues in the CDR3. The ends lost 7 bases at V and 4 bases at J; junction bases unmatched: 9. The CDR3 region has the DNA TGTGCCATCACTGGGACTAGCGGGGGATACGGGTACGAGCAGTACTTC. Residues: CAITGTSGGYGYEQYF.